A single sample is the source of the 15 T cell receptor beta chains below, sequenced in a study of blood T cell repertoires in COVID-19. Sequenced by immunoSEQ multiplex PCR; TCRdb stores in-frame clones only, minus some. The sample holds around 100,000 clones; roughly 84% are singletons and the top ten take 2% to 2.5%. Sequenced: peripheral blood. The receptors here all came from a human donor in a cohort sampled during active COVID-19.

This chain links TRBV5-5 with TRBJ1-3; D call uncertain. V lost 2 bases and J 1 base, leaving 7 bases between the germline ends. The germline CDR1 and CDR2 sequences are SGHKS and YYEKEE (reference sequence). There are 14 residues in the CDR3. CDR3 in amino acids: CASSFLESGNTIYF. CDR3 in DNA: TGTGCCAGCAGCTTTCTCGAGTCTGGAAACACCATATATTTT.

The rearrangement uses TRBV5-4 and TRBJ1-1; TRBD1 aligns across 7 bases. This CDR3 region has 15 residues. CDR1 is SGHNT and CDR2 is YYREEE in the germline V gene (reference sequence). V shed 0 bases and J 1 base; nucleotides not matched to a gene: 3. CDR3 protein: CASSLVAGGNTEAFF. The DNA of the CDR3 is TGTGCCAGCAGCTTGGTAGCAGGGGGGAACACTGAAGCTTTCTTT.

This chain links TRBV7-2 with TRBJ2-3; TRBD2 might be the D (5 bases). The CDR3 contains 15 residues. CDR1 and CDR2 (germline): SGHTA, FQGNSA. Trimming took 5 bases from V and 4 from J, leaving 16 bases between them. CDR3 sequence: CASSKLGRAADTQYF. The CDR3 nucleotides read TGTGCCAGCAGCAAACTAGGACGCGCCGCAGATACGCAGTATTTT.

The chain recombines TRBV18 with TRBJ1-4; tentatively, D is TRBD1 (5 bases). This CDR3 comprises 13 residues. V lost 3 bases, J lost 6 bases, and 8 bases lay in between. In germline, CDR1 is KGHSH, CDR2 LQKENI. CDR3 DNA sequence: TGTGCCAGCTCACCTTTCAGGGATGAAAAACTGTTTTTT. Its translation is CASSPFRDEKLFF.

This chain uses TRBV3-1 (or the pseudogene TRBV3-2) with TRBJ2-2; D might be TRBD2 (6 bases). The length of the CDR3 is 15 residues. The germline gives CDR1 LGHDT, CDR2 YNNKEL (reference sequence). V was cut by 1 base and J by 6 bases, with 12 bases left in between. The chain's CDR3 is CASSQGRLGPGELFF. CDR3 nucleotides: TGTGCCAGCAGCCAAGGCCGACTAGGGCCCGGGGAGCTGTTTTTT.

V usage is TRBV7-9 and J usage is TRBJ1-5; 7 nucleotides agree with TRBD1. This CDR3 contains 14 residues. J lost 7 bases, V lost 7 bases, and 10 bases had no gene match. CDR1 and CDR2 (germline): SEHNR, FQNEAQ (reference sequence). The CDR3 sequence is CASTRQGEQQPQHF. The CDR3 bases are TGTGCCAGCACAAGACAGGGCGAACAACAGCCCCAGCATTTT.

The CDR3 region is CASSQDRTGIGEKLFF. The CDR3 DNA reads TGCGCCAGCAGCCAAGACCGGACAGGGATCGGAGAAAAACTGTTTTTT. The rearrangement links TRBV4-3 to TRBJ1-4, with 8 bases that match TRBD1. This CDR3 contains 16 residues. Germline loops: CDR1 LGHNA, CDR2 YSLEER. Trimming removed 0 bases from V and 8 bases from J; junction bases left unmatched: 8.

The chain uses TRBV2 and TRBJ2-7; no clear D. CDR1 is SNHLY, CDR2 FYNNEI, per germline. The CDR3 is 13 amino acids. Trimming took off 1 base at V and 4 bases at J, with 8 bases between the two ends. The CDR3 here is CASSEGLPYEQYF. The CDR3 coding sequence is TGTGCCAGCAGTGAAGGACTCCCGTACGAGCAGTACTTC.

V is TRBV5-1 and J is TRBJ2-2, with 11 bases identical to TRBD2. The length of the CDR3 is 16 residues. Losses at the gene ends were 4 bases for V and 1 base for J; bases not matched to a gene: 3. Germline V CDR1 and CDR2: SGHRS, YFSETQ. CDR3 sequence reads: CASSQLAGGNTGELFF. CDR3 sequence (DNA): TGCGCCAGCAGCCAGCTAGCGGGGGGGAACACCGGGGAGCTGTTTTTT.

The V and J genes are TRBV10-3 and TRBJ2-3; TRBD2 aligns across 10 bases. This CDR3 region has 13 residues. Germline lookup yields CDR1 ENHRY and CDR2 SYGVKD. V dropped 10 bases and J dropped 4; count of bases not matched to a gene: 5. The CDR3 nucleotides read TGTGCCACTACTAGCGGGGAGCCAGATACGCAGTATTTT. Translating gives CATTSGEPDTQYF.

The chain uses TRBV29-1 and TRBJ1-1; TRBD1 agrees at 9 bases. Germline values: CDR1 SQVTM, CDR2 ANQGSEA. This CDR3 has 14 residues. As DNA, the CDR3 is TGCAGTGCCGGGACAGGGTACGCGGACACTGAAGCTTTCTTT. It codes for CSAGTGYADTEAFF.

The chain uses TRBV14 and TRBJ2-6; D is possibly TRBD2 (5 bases). Deletions cut 0 bases from V and 3 bases from J, with 21 bases between. CDR1 SGHDN and CDR2 FVKESK come from the germline V gene. The CDR3 contains 20 residues. The CDR3 bases are TGTGCCAGCAGCCAAGAGAGTAAGTGGGGAGTGCCCCATGGGGCCAACGTCCTGACTTTC. Protein product: CASSQESKWGVPHGANVLTF. The variable domain in full, with the rest retrieved from reference TRBV14 and TRBJ2-6, is EAGVTQFPSHSVIEKGQTVTLRCDPISGHDNLYWYRRVMGKEIKFLLHFVKESKQDESGMPNNRFLAERTGGTYSTLKVQPAELEDSGVYFCASSQESKWGVPHGANVLTFGAGSRLTVL.

V is TRBV6-2 or TRBV6-3 and J is TRBJ1-6; TRBD1 agrees at 8 bases. Germline trimming cut 6 bases from V and 10 bases from J; bases unmatched to any gene: 5. The germline gives CDR1 MNHEY, CDR2 SVGEGT. CDR3 length: 13 residues. The CDR3 nucleotides read TGTGCCAGCAGCTTGACAGGGGCATCACCCCTCCACTTT. This translates into CASSLTGASPLHF.

This clone has more than one count but fewer than ten. The gene calls are TRBV7-2 and TRBJ1-4; weak D call: TRBD1 (5 bases). The V end lost 0 bases, the J end lost 13 bases, and 18 bases lay between the germline ends. The CDR3 loop spans 15 amino acids. Germline CDR1 reads SGHTA; CDR2 reads FQGNSA. CDR3 sequence reads: CASSLAPSAGKGLFF. The CDR3 DNA reads as TGTGCCAGCAGCTTAGCGCCCTCGGCAGGGAAAGGACTGTTTTTT.

This clone has just a few counts. The chain combines TRBV4-1 with TRBJ1-5; 7 bases line up with TRBD1. Germline V lookup: CDR1 MGHRA, CDR2 YSYEKL. The V gene end was trimmed by 4 bases and the J gene end by 0 bases; junction bases not matched to a gene: 9. This CDR3 comprises 17 residues. The CDR3 DNA is TGCGCCAGCAGCCCACGGGACAGAACTTATAGCAATCAGCCCCAGCATTTT. Translation gives CASSPRDRTYSNQPQHF.